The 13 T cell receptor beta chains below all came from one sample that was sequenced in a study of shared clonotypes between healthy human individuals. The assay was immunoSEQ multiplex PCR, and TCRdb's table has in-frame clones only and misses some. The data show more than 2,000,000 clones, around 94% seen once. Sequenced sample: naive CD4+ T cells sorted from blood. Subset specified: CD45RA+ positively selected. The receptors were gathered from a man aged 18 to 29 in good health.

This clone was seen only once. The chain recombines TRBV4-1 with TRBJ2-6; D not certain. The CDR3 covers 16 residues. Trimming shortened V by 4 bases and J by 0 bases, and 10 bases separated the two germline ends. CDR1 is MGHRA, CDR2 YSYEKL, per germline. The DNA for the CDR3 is TGCGCCAGCAGCCCCCAGGAGAACTCTGGGGCCAACGTCCTGACTTTC. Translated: CASSPQENSGANVLTF.

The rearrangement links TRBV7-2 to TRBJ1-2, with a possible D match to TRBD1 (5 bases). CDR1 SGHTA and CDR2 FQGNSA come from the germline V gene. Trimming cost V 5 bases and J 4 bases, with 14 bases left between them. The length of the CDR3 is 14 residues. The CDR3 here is CASSGGPERYGYTF. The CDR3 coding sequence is TGTGCCAGCAGCGGGGGTCCGGAGCGCTATGGCTACACCTTC.

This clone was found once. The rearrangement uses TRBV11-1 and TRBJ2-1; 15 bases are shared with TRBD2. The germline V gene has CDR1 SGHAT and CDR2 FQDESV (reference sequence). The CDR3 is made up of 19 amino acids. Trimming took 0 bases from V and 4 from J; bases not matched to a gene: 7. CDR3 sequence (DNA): TGTGCCAGCAGCTTAGCGCCGGGACTAGCGGGGGGTGATTACAATGAGCAGTTCTTC. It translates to CASSLAPGLAGGDYNEQFF.

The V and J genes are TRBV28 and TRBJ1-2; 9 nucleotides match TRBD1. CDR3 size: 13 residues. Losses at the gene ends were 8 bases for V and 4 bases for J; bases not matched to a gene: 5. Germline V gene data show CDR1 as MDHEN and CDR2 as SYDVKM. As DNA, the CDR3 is TGTGCCAGCGGGACAGGGAGACTCTATGGCTACACCTTC. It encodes CASGTGRLYGYTF.

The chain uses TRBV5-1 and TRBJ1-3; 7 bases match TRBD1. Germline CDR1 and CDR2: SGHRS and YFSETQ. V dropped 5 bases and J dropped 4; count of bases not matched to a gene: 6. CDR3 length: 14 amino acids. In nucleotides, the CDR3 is TGCGCCAGCAGAGAGACAGGGTGGGGAAACACCATATATTTT. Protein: CASRETGWGNTIYF.

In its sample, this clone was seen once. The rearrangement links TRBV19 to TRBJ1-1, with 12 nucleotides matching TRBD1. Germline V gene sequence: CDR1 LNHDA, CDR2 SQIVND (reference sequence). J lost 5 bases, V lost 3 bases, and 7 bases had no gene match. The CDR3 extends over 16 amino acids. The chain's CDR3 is CASSIGGQGAWTEAFF. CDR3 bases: TGTGCCAGTAGTATTGGGGGACAGGGGGCCTGGACTGAAGCTTTCTTT.

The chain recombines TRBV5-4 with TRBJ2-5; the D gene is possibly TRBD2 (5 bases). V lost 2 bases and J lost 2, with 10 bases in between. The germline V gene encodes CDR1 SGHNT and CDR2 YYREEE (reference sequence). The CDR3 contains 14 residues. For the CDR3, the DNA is TGTGCCAGCAGCTTCCCTGGACTGCAAGAGACCCAGTACTTC. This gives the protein CASSFPGLQETQYF. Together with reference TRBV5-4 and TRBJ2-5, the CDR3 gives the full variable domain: ETGVTQSPTHLIKTRGQQVTLRCSSQSGHNTVSWYQQALGQGPQFIFQYYREEENGRGNFPPRFSGLQFPNYSSELNVNALELDDSALYLCASSFPGLQETQYFGPGTRLLVL.

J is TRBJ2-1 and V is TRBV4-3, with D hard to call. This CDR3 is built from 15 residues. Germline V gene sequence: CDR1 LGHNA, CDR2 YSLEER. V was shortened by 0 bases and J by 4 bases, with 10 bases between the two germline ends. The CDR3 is CASSQDSPAYNEQFF. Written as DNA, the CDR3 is TGCGCCAGCAGCCAAGATTCGCCAGCGTACAATGAGCAGTTCTTC.

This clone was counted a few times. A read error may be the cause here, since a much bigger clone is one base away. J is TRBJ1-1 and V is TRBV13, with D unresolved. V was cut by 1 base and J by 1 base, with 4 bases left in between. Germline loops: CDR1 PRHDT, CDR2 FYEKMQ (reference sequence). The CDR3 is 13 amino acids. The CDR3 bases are TGTGCCAGCAGCTTAGACCAGAACACTGAAGCTTTCTTT. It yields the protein CASSLDQNTEAFF.

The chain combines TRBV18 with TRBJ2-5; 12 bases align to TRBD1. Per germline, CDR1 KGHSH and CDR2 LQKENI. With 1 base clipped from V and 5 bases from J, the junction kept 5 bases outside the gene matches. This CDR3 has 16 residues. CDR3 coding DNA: TGTGCCAGCTCACCACAAGGGACAGGGGGCGAGGAGACCCAGTACTTC. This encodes CASSPQGTGGEETQYF.

The CDR3 loop reads CSGRDRPRADTQYF. The CDR3 DNA reads as TGCAGCGGTCGGGACAGGCCTAGGGCAGATACGCAGTATTTT. The chain joins TRBV29-1 to TRBJ2-3, with TRBD1 matching over 8 bases. CDR3 length equals 14 residues. Germline-derived CDR1 and CDR2 are SQVTM and ANQGSEA. The V and J ends lost 7 bases and 4 bases, in that order; junction bases with no gene match: 10.

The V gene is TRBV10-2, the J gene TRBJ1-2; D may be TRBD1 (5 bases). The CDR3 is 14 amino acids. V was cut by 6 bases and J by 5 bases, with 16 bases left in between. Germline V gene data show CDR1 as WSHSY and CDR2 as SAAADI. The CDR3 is CASSPGTGEYGYTF. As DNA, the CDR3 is TGCGCCAGCAGCCCTGGGACGGGGGAGTATGGCTACACCTTC.

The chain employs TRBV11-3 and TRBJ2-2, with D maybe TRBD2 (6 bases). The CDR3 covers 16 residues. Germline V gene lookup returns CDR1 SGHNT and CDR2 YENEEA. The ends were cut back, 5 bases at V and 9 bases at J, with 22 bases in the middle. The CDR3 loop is CASSPPRDSQQRELFF. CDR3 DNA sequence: TGTGCCAGCAGCCCACCACGGGACTCGCAACAACGGGAGCTGTTTTTT.